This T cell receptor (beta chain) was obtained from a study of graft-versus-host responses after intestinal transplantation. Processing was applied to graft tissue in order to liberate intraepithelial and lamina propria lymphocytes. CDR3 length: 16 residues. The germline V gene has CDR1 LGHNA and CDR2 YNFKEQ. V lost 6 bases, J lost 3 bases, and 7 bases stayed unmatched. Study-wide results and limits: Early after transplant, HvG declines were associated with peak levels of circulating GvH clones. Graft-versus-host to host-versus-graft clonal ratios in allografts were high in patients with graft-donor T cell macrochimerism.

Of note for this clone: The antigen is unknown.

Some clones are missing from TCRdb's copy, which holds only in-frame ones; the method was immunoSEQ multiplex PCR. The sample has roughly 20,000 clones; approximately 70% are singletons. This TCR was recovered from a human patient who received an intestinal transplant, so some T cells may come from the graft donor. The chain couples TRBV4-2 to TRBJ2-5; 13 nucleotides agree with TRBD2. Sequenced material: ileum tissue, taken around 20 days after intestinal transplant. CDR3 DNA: TGTGCCAGCAGTACAACCGGGACTAGCGGGGAAGAGACCCAGTACTTC. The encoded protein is CASSTTGTSGEETQYF.